The 25 T cell receptor beta chains listed next were all sequenced from one sample in a study of shared clonotypes between healthy human individuals. Clones were read by immunoSEQ multiplex PCR, and TCRdb kept only the in-frame ones, dropping some. The table has 2 million to 2.5 million clones, about 94% seen once; the top ten hold roughly 0.13%. Sequencing was done on a sample of naive CD4+ T cells sorted from blood. Subset here: CD45RA+ positively selected. These receptors originate from a man aged 18 to 29 in good health.

This clone occurred a few times. The chain links TRBV20-1 to TRBJ1-2, with 7 nucleotides matching TRBD1. CDR3 size: 10 residues. Germline CDR1 reads DFQATT; CDR2 reads SNEGSKA (reference sequence). V gave up 5 bases and J gave up 6 bases; unmatched junction bases: 0. CDR3 nucleotide sequence: TGCAGTGCTGGGACAGATGGCTACACCTTC. It translates to CSAGTDGYTF.

The CDR3 protein is CAWNRGEKETQYF. The CDR3 DNA is TGTGCCTGGAATCGCGGCGAAAAAGAGACCCAGTACTTC. The gene calls are TRBV30 and TRBJ2-5; D not resolved. Germline CDR1 is GTSNPN and CDR2 is SVGIG (reference sequence). The germline V and J ends were trimmed by 4 bases and 3 bases, with 12 bases remaining between them. The CDR3 runs to 13 residues.

This chain links TRBV11-2 with TRBJ2-2; 9 bases map to TRBD2. This CDR3 spans 15 amino acids. Losses at the gene ends were 3 bases for V and 3 bases for J; bases not matched to a gene: 2. Germline lookup yields CDR1 SGHAT and CDR2 FQNNGV. In DNA form, the CDR3 reads TGTGCCAGCAGCTTGTGGACTAGCGACACCGGGGAGCTGTTTTTT. This translates into CASSLWTSDTGELFF. The variable domain in full, with the rest retrieved from reference TRBV11-2 and TRBJ2-2, is EAGVAQSPRYKIIEKRQSVAFWCNPISGHATLYWYQQILGQGPKLLIQFQNNGVVDDSQLPKDRFSAERLKGVDSTLKIQPAKLEDSAVYLCASSLWTSDTGELFFGEGSRLTVL.

The rearrangement uses TRBV4-1 and TRBJ2-7; no definite D call. This CDR3 contains 13 residues. Deletions cut 4 bases from V and 5 bases from J, with 12 bases between. Looked up from germline, CDR1 is MGHRA and CDR2 is YSYEKL. CDR3 region: CASSRPGSHEQYF. In nucleotides, the CDR3 is TGCGCCAGCAGCCGCCCCGGATCCCACGAGCAGTACTTC.

The V gene is TRBV14, the J gene TRBJ1-2; no reliable D call. The CDR3 length is 18 residues. V was shortened by 0 bases and J by 2 bases, with 19 bases between the two germline ends. Germline CDR1 SGHDN, CDR2 FVKESK. The CDR3 DNA reads TGTGCCAGCAGCCAAGAATTTCCGATCGAACAGAGAAACTATGGCTACACCTTC. Protein sequence: CASSQEFPIEQRNYGYTF.

The chain links TRBV2 to TRBJ2-4; unclear D gene. The V end was cut by 6 bases, the J end by 5 bases, with 5 bases between. In germline, CDR1 is SNHLY, CDR2 FYNNEI. The CDR3 length is 11 residues. This CDR3 reads CASRRENIQYF. The CDR3 nucleotides read TGTGCCAGCAGGCGTGAAAACATTCAGTACTTC. The whole variable domain, filled in from reference TRBV2 and TRBJ2-4, reads EPEVTQTPSHQVTQMGQEVILRCVPISNHLYFYWYRQILGQKVEFLVSFYNNEISEKSEIFDDQFSVERPDGSNFTLKIRSTKLEDSAMYFCASRRENIQYFGAGTRLSVL.

The rearrangement uses TRBV7-9 and TRBJ2-3, with 7 bases lining up with TRBD2. The CDR3 has 17 amino acids. Germline V lookup: CDR1 SEHNR, CDR2 FQNEAQ (reference sequence). The trim removed 0 bases at V and 2 bases at J, leaving 8 bases unmatched. In nucleotides, the CDR3 is TGTGCCAGCAGCTTAGCGTTGGCGGGGGTCCCCACAGATACGCAGTATTTT. It is translated as CASSLALAGVPTDTQYF.

This clone appeared a single time. The chain combines TRBV4-2 with TRBJ2-1; perhaps TRBD2 as D (7 bases). Germline V gene sequence: CDR1 LGHNA, CDR2 YNFKEQ. This CDR3 has 18 residues. Trimming removed 4 bases at V and 0 bases at J, with 19 bases between. CDR3 bases: TGTGCCAGCAGCCCCCAGGGGAGCGGGGCTAGCTCCTACAATGAGCAGTTCTTC. Its protein is CASSPQGSGASSYNEQFF.

The chain combines TRBV5-1 with TRBJ2-7, with 7 bases matching TRBD1. This CDR3 is 15 amino acids long. Per germline, CDR1 SGHRS and CDR2 YFSETQ. Trimming removed 4 bases from V and 4 bases from J; junction bases left unmatched: 11. The CDR3 sequence is CASSEGSQGFYEQYF. Written as DNA, the CDR3 is TGCGCCAGCAGCGAAGGATCACAGGGGTTTTACGAGCAGTACTTC. Variable domain in full (rest from reference TRBV5-1 and TRBJ2-7): KAGVTQTPRYLIKTRGQQVTLSCSPISGHRSVSWYQQTPGQGLQFLFEYFSETQRNKGNFPGRFSGRQFSNSRSEMNVSTLELGDSALYLCASSEGSQGFYEQYFGPGTRLTVT.

V is TRBV19 and J is TRBJ1-2, with a weak D call TRBD1 (5 bases). V was cut by 3 bases and J by 2 bases, with 13 bases left in between. The V gene's germline CDR1 is LNHDA and CDR2 SQIVND (reference sequence). The CDR3 is 15 residues long. CDR3 sequence reads: CASSIGGNVNYGYTF. As DNA, the CDR3 is TGTGCCAGTAGTATTGGGGGAAACGTGAACTATGGCTACACCTTC.

The chain links TRBV4-1 to TRBJ1-2; 9 nucleotides line up with TRBD1. Looked up from germline, CDR1 is MGHRA and CDR2 is YSYEKL. V trimming: 1 base; J trimming: 6 bases; junction bases outside the gene matches: 9. The CDR3 consists of 16 residues. CDR3 bases: TGCGCCAGCAGCCAAGGGCTCACTGGACAGGGGAATGGCTACACCTTC. Translated, it gives CASSQGLTGQGNGYTF.

This clone was found a few times. The chain has TRBV4-1 and TRBJ1-6; D not certain. This CDR3 contains 12 residues. The V gene's germline CDR1 is MGHRA and CDR2 YSYEKL. V was trimmed by 3 bases and J by 6 bases, leaving 3 bases between them. The CDR3: CASSQINSPLHF. CDR3 nucleotide sequence: TGCGCCAGCAGCCAGATTAATTCACCCCTCCACTTT.

The rearrangement links TRBV7-3 to TRBJ1-1; TRBD1 agrees at 7 bases. V shed 5 bases, J shed 0 bases, and the junction held 6 bases outside the gene matches. The CDR3 runs 15 residues. Germline V gene sequence: CDR1 SGHTA, CDR2 FQGTGA. The DNA of the CDR3 is TGTGCCAGCAGCACTGGAACAGGGGTGAACACTGAAGCTTTCTTT. Translated, it gives CASSTGTGVNTEAFF.

A note on this clone: The same CDR3 is also encoded by other DNA sequences in this sample. The V call is TRBV20-1, the J call TRBJ1-3; the D is unclear. This CDR3 has 11 amino acids. CDR1 is DFQATT, CDR2 SNEGSKA, per germline (reference sequence). The V end was cut by 6 bases, the J end by 3 bases, with 6 bases between. CDR3: CSAVSGNTIYF. CDR3 bases: TGCAGTGCCGTCAGTGGAAACACCATATATTTT.

Note on this clone: Other nucleotide sequences from this sample produce the same CDR3. V and J are TRBV5-1 and TRBJ1-6, with unresolved D. V was cut by 0 bases and J by 4 bases, with 8 bases left in between. This CDR3 has 15 residues. Germline CDR1 reads SGHRS; CDR2 reads YFSETQ. In nucleotides, the CDR3 is TGCGCCAGCAGCTTGGCCCTGGGTTATAATTCACCCCTCCACTTT. Translation gives CASSLALGYNSPLHF.

V gene TRBV6-1 combines with J gene TRBJ1-6; 9 nucleotides match TRBD1. Germline loops: CDR1 MNHNS, CDR2 SASEGT. The CDR3 totals 17 residues. V shed 4 bases and J 11 bases; nucleotides not matched to a gene: 15. The CDR3: CASSAGTGRSLDPPLHF. The CDR3 bases are TGTGCCAGCAGTGCAGGGACAGGGAGGTCACTCGATCCACCCCTCCACTTT.

The DNA for the CDR3 is TGTGCCAGCAGTTCGTCGGGACAGGCCTTCCATGAGCAGTTCTTC. Translating it yields CASSSSGQAFHEQFF. The chain has TRBV27 and TRBJ2-1, with 8 positions matching TRBD1. V gave up 4 bases and J gave up 8 bases; unmatched junction bases: 10. The CDR3 is made up of 15 amino acids. Germline CDR1 is MNHEY and CDR2 is SMNVEV (reference sequence).

Points on this clone: This specimen includes other DNA sequences encoding the same CDR3. This chain connects TRBV5-1 to TRBJ2-2, with D possibly matching TRBD2 (5 bases). This CDR3 has 14 amino acids. Germline V gene sequence: CDR1 SGHRS, CDR2 YFSETQ. V lost 1 base and J lost 5, with 9 bases in between. In nucleotides, the CDR3 is TGCGCCAGCAGCTTGATCCCGGGGACCGGGGAGCTGTTTTTT. Translation gives CASSLIPGTGELFF.

This clone was seen only a few times. Other DNA variants within this sample encode the same CDR3. The chain has TRBV5-1 and TRBJ1-6; 9 bases line up with TRBD1. The V gene end was trimmed by 4 bases and the J gene end by 7 bases; junction bases not matched to a gene: 3. The CDR3 spans 14 residues. In germline, CDR1 is SGHRS, CDR2 YFSETQ. The CDR3 DNA follows: TGCGCCAGCAGCCCCGGGACAGGGAATTCACCCCTCCACTTT. Its protein is CASSPGTGNSPLHF.

This rearrangement joins TRBV7-9 to TRBJ2-1; the D is unclear. Per germline, CDR1 SEHNR and CDR2 FQNEAQ (reference sequence). With 0 bases removed from V and 10 bases from J, the gap between germline ends came to 4 bases. The CDR3 loop spans 11 amino acids. The CDR3, as DNA: TGTGCCAGCAGCTTAGCCCGCGAGCAGTTCTTC. As protein: CASSLAREQFF.

The gene calls are TRBV2 and TRBJ2-2; D possibly corresponds to TRBD1 (6 bases). CDR3 size: 15 residues. The V end was cut by 6 bases, the J end by 6 bases, with 17 bases between. In germline, CDR1 is SNHLY, CDR2 FYNNEI. CDR3 sequence (DNA): TGTGCCAGCAGCGCTTCTACAGGGCGGGCCGGGGAGCTGTTTTTT. It encodes CASSASTGRAGELFF. Looking up the rest from reference TRBV2 and TRBJ2-2 gives the full variable domain: EPEVTQTPSHQVTQMGQEVILRCVPISNHLYFYWYRQILGQKVEFLVSFYNNEISEKSEIFDDQFSVERPDGSNFTLKIRSTKLEDSAMYFCASSASTGRAGELFFGEGSRLTVL.

The chain couples TRBV5-1 to TRBJ2-2; tentative D call: TRBD2 (5 bases). Germline CDR1 is SGHRS and CDR2 is YFSETQ. V was shortened by 1 base and J by 8 bases, with 15 bases between the two germline ends. There are 15 residues in the CDR3. The CDR3 DNA reads TGCGCCAGCAGCTTGTCTTCCCCAGGAGGTGGGGAGCTGTTTTTT. Translated: CASSLSSPGGGELFF.

With respect to this clone: This CDR3 is also generated by other DNA sequences in the sample. The chain couples TRBV11-2 to TRBJ2-7; D not certain. Germline V CDR1 and CDR2: SGHAT, FQNNGV. Trimming pared 6 bases from V and 2 bases from J, leaving 11 bases between. This CDR3 comprises 13 residues. CDR3 loop: CASSPGRTYEQYF. The CDR3 DNA follows: TGTGCCAGCAGTCCTGGACGGACCTACGAGCAGTACTTC.

V gene TRBV25-1 combines with J gene TRBJ2-2; D possibly uses TRBD1 or TRBD2 (5 bases each). The germline V gene encodes CDR1 MGHDK and CDR2 SYGVNS. The ends were cut back, 6 bases at V and 3 bases at J, with 11 bases in the middle. The CDR3 has 14 residues. Here the CDR3 reads CASRGPGHTGELFF. CDR3 DNA: TGTGCCAGCAGGGGGCCGGGACACACCGGGGAGCTGTTTTTT. Supplemented by reference TRBV25-1 and TRBJ2-2, the full variable domain reads EADIYQTPRYLVIGTGKKITLECSQTMGHDKMYWYQQDPGMELHLIHYSYGVNSTEKGDLSSESTVSRIRTEHFPLTLESARPSHTSQYLCASRGPGHTGELFFGEGSRLTVL.

Notes on this clone: At the DNA level, this CDR3 is encoded by other sequences in the same sample as well. V usage is TRBV6-1 and J usage is TRBJ2-7, with 9 bases lining up with TRBD1. Per the germline V gene, CDR1 is MNHNS and CDR2 is SASEGT. V lost 4 bases and J lost 6; bases outside the gene matches: 4. The CDR3 extends over 13 amino acids. The CDR3 coding sequence is TGTGCCAGCAGTGGAGACAGGGGGTCCGAGCAGTACTTC. This encodes CASSGDRGSEQYF.